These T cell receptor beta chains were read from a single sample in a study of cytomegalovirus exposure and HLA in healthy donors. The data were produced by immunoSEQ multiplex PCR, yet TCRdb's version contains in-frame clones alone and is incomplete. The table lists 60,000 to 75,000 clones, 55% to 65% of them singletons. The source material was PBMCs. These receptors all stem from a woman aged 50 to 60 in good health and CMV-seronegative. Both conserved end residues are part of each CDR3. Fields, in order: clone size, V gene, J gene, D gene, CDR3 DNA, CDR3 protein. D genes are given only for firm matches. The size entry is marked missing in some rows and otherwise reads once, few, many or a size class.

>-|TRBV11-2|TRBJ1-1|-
TGTGCCAGCAGCTTCATAGGTCAAACGGGAGGCCGGAACACTGAAGCTTTCTTT
CASSFIGQTGGRNTEAFF
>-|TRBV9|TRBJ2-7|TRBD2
TGTGCCAGCAGCGCGGGGGGGACTAGGGCCCTCTACGAGCAGTACTTC
CASSAGGTRALYEQYF
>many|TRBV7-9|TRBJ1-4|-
TGTGCCAGCAGCTTTACTCGGAATGAAAAACTGTTTTTT
CASSFTRNEKLFF
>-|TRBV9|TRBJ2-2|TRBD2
TGTGCCAGCAGCGACTACGGGAGGTGGAACACCGGGGAGCTGTTTTTT
CASSDYGRWNTGELFF
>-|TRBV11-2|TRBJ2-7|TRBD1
TGTGCCAGCAGCTTAGGGACAGGATACGAGCAGTACTTC
CASSLGTGYEQYF
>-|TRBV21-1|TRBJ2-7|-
TGTGCCAGCAGCAAGGCAGCCTTTACCAGGGCAGGGGACGAGCAGTACTTC
CASSKAAFTRAGDEQYF
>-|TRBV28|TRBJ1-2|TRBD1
TGTGCCAGCAGCGACAGGGACGATGGCTACACCTTC
CASSDRDDGYTF
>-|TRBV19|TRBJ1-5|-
TGTGCCAGTAGAACGCGACAGCCCAATCAGCCCCAGCATTTT
CASRTRQPNQPQHF
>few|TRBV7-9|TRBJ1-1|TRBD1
TGTGCCAGCAGCCCCGCCGGGACAGAGAACACTGAAGCTTTCTTT
CASSPAGTENTEAFF
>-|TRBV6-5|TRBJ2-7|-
TGTGCCAGCAGTTACTCAGGGACACTTAGCTCCTACGAGCAGTACTTC
CASSYSGTLSSYEQYF
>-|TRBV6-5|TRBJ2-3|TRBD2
TGTGCCAGCAGGCGGGGGGATACGCAGTATTTT
CASRRGDTQYF
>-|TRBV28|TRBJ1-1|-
TGTGCCAGCAGTTTGAGCAGGGATGCTTTCTTT
CASSLSRDAFF
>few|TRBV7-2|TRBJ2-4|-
TGTGCCAGCAGCTTAGCGACACCGCAGGACATTCAGTACTTC
CASSLATPQDIQYF
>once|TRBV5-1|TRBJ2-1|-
TGCGCCAGCAGCGCGACTGGGACTGGTTCCTACAATGAGCAGTTCTTC
CASSATGTGSYNEQFF
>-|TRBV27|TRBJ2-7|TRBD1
TGTGCCATCCGACAGGGGTGGTCCGGCGAGCAGTACTTC
CAIRQGWSGEQYF
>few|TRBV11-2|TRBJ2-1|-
TGTGCCAGCAGCAAAGGAGGGGTCTACAATGAGCAGTTCTTC
CASSKGGVYNEQFF
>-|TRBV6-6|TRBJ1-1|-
TGTGTCAGCAGTAGAAACAGGATTATGAACACTGAAGCTTTCTTT
CVSSRNRIMNTEAFF
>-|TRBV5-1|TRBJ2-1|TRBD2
TGCGCCAGCAGCTTGACTAGCGGGAGGCAGACGGTGCAGTTCTTC
CASSLTSGRQTVQFF
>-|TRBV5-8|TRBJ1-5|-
TGTGCCAGCAGCCTCTTTCCGGAGGCTCAGCCCCAGCATTTT
CASSLFPEAQPQHF
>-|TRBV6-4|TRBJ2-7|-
TGTGCCAGCAGTTCCAGCGAGCAGTACTTC
CASSSSEQYF
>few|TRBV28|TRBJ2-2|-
TGTGCCAGCAGCTCTCCCAGGGCGGAGAACACCGGGGAGCTGTTTTTT
CASSSPRAENTGELFF
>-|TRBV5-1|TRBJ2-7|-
TGCGCCAGCAGCTTGGGGCAGGGATCTGGCGAGCAGTACTTC
CASSLGQGSGEQYF
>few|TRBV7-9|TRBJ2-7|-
TGTGCCAGCAGCTTTGCAAACTACGAGCAGTACTTC
CASSFANYEQYF
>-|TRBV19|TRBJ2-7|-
TGTGCCAGTAGTATAGACCGGACTCAAGGAACCTACGAGCAGTACTTC
CASSIDRTQGTYEQYF
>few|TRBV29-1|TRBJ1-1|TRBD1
TGCAGCGCTCGACGACAGGGGATGGACACTGAAGCTTTCTTT
CSARRQGMDTEAFF
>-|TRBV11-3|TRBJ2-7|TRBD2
TGTGCCAGCAGCCCCTTAGCGGGAGGGTCCTACGAGCAGTACTTC
CASSPLAGGSYEQYF
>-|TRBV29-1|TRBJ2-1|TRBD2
TGCAGCGTACCTACTAGCGGCAGATACAATGAGCAGTTCTTC
CSVPTSGRYNEQFF
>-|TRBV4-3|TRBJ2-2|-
TGCGCCAGCAGCCAAGCGGGAGAGGTCACCGGGGAGCTGTTTTTT
CASSQAGEVTGELFF
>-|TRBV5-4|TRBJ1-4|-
TGTGCCAGCAGCTTCGGTCCCTCGAGTTTTAATGAAAAACTGTTTTTT
CASSFGPSSFNEKLFF
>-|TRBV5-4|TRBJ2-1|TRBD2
TGTGCCAGCAGCTTAGCGGGAGTGAGCTCCTACAATGAGCAGTTCTTC
CASSLAGVSSYNEQFF
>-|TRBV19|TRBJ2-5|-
TGTGCCAGTAGTCCTACAGTCATCCAAGAGACCCAGTACTTC
CASSPTVIQETQYF
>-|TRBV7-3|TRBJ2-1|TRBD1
TGTGCCAGCAGCTGGGACAGGGGAGGCTCCTACAATGAGCAGTTCTTC
CASSWDRGGSYNEQFF
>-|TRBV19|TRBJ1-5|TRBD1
TGTGCCAGTAGTTCGGGGACAGGGGGGGAACAGCCCCAGCATTTT
CASSSGTGGEQPQHF
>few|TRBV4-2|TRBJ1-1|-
TGTGCCAGCAGCCAAGAGCAGGGGTTGAACACTGAAGCTTTCTTT
CASSQEQGLNTEAFF